These T cell receptor beta chains were read from a single sample in a study of blood T cell repertoires in COVID-19. Clones were sequenced by immunoSEQ multiplex PCR, and TCRdb holds only the in-frame ones, with some missing. The sample lists approximately 200,000 clones, roughly 85% occurring once. Sequenced material: PBMCs or T cells enriched from blood (not recorded which). The receptors stem from a middle-aged man who had recovered from COVID-19. The conserved cysteine and the conserved F or W are not part of the CDR3 here. The order of the fields is CDR3 protein, V gene.

ASSLALSYEQY | TRBV5-6
ASSHSGRDYEQY | TRBV3-1/TRBV3-2
ASSEAALAGGYQETQY | TRBV2
ASSPVDQETQY | TRBV5-5
ASSAAGDRPYYGYT | TRBV10-1
ASSEGQGLNTGELF | TRBV9
ASSQEPAYEQY | TRBV4-1
ASSLVEGDYGYT | TRBV7-2
SASVMGIPETQY | TRBV20-1
ASGQTGAGTEAF | TRBV6-2/TRBV6-3
ASTLALLGGLF | TRBV2
ASSQRTGGNDQPQH | TRBV18
ASSLGAGRNTGELF | TRBV5-7
ASSFQGRTGNTIY | TRBV5-4
ATSDPGQGRTEAF | TRBV24-1
ASSLTISTDTQY | TRBV7-6
ASSLSKRGSGELF | TRBV28
ASSFRGRIGYGYT | TRBV12-1
ASSLARGGNTEAF | TRBV7-2
ASTLDRGDNSPLH | TRBV5-1
ASSPFLGSRSYYGYT | TRBV28
TSSQDPGHLDGYT | TRBV1
ASSPELAGGLTGELF | TRBV7-3